Shown below are 18 T cell receptor beta chains from a single sample sequenced in a study of patients and donors after allogeneic stem cell transplantation. MiXCR, applied by TCRdb to the RT-PCR reads, yields one record per CDR3 protein. Counted here are 900,000 to 1,000,000 distinct CDR3 sequences, roughly 17% occurring once; the ten biggest clones make up roughly 6%. The sample taken for sequencing was blood, either unsorted or a sorted T cell fraction (not recorded which). The receptor set was obtained from a human donor who was either an allogeneic HSCT recipient or a stem cell or donor lymphocyte infusion donor (not recorded which). It is not recorded whose cells these are; they may come from a transplant donor.

This chain connects TRBV6-2 or TRBV6-3 to TRBJ2-6; 7 bases align to TRBD1. The CDR3 length is 16 residues. V shed 2 bases and J 1 base; nucleotides not matched to a gene: 2. Germline assignment: CDR1 MNHEY and CDR2 SVGEGT. CDR3 coding DNA: TGTGCCAGCAGTTACCCGACAGGGTCTGGGGCCAACGTCCTGACTTTC. Protein: CASSYPTGSGANVLTF.

The chain employs TRBV4-1 and TRBJ1-4, with 7 bases matching TRBD1. Trimming at V came to 3 bases and at J to 5 bases, leaving 6 bases not matched to a gene. Germline V gives CDR1 MGHRA, CDR2 YSYEKL. This CDR3 spans 15 amino acids. In DNA, the CDR3 is TGCGCCAGCAGCCAGTGGACAGGTACGAATGAAAAACTGTTTTTT. It encodes CASSQWTGTNEKLFF.

The table lists this clonotype with a few counts. The chain joins TRBV27 to TRBJ1-1; 8 bases fit TRBD1. The CDR3 has 12 residues. Germline CDR1 and CDR2: MNHEY and SMNVEV (reference sequence). Germline trimming cut 6 bases from V and 6 bases from J; bases unmatched to any gene: 3. The CDR3 sequence: CASRDRVSEAFF. The CDR3 region has the DNA TGTGCCAGCAGGGACAGGGTCTCTGAAGCTTTCTTT.

Many counts were recorded for this clonotype. The chain links TRBV10-3 to TRBJ2-2; D gene ambiguous. V dropped 7 bases and J dropped 0 bases, with 12 bases sitting between them. This CDR3 is built from 15 residues. Germline-derived CDR1 and CDR2 are ENHRY and SYGVKD. CDR3 sequence (DNA): TGTGCCATCATGAGAGGCTCAGCGAACACCGGGGAGCTGTTTTTT. This encodes CAIMRGSANTGELFF.

The chain couples TRBV20-1 to TRBJ1-2, with D unresolved. The CDR3 contains 13 residues. V lost 6 bases and J 0 bases, leaving 11 bases between the germline ends. CDR1 and CDR2 (germline): DFQATT, SNEGSKA (reference sequence). CDR3 sequence reads: CSAISSSNYGYTF. The CDR3 coding sequence is TGCAGTGCGATTTCATCTTCTAACTATGGCTACACCTTC.

This clonotype has just a few counts. CDR3 bases: TGTGCCAGCACCTTCGGGGGTGGCAATCAGCCCCAGCATTTT. This gives the protein CASTFGGGNQPQHF. The chain joins TRBV12-3 or TRBV12-4 to TRBJ1-5; possible D gene TRBD1, 5 bases. The CDR3 spans 14 residues. Trimming took 7 bases from V and 2 from J, leaving 12 bases between them.

This chain joins TRBV7-2 and TRBJ1-1; no firm D call. CDR1 is SGHTA, CDR2 FQGNSA, per germline. V lost 5 bases, J lost 1 base, and 8 bases lay in between. The CDR3 covers 13 residues. CDR3 DNA: TGTGCCAGCAGCAAACAACAGAACACTGAAGCTTTCTTT. Translated, it gives CASSKQQNTEAFF.

This clonotype was observed many times. The chain couples TRBV29-1 to TRBJ1-1, with 10 nucleotides matching TRBD1. Trimming cost V 7 bases and J 7 bases; bases outside gene matches: 6. This CDR3 spans 12 amino acids. From germline, CDR1 is SQVTM and CDR2 ANQGSEA. CDR3 bases: TGCAGCGCCGGACAGGGGGTTGTTGAAGCTTTCTTT. It codes for CSAGQGVVEAFF.

Comments on this clonotype: A much larger clone differs by one base, so this may be a read error. V and J are TRBV7-9 and TRBJ2-7; no definite D call. The V end was cut by 5 bases, the J end by 4 bases, with 9 bases between. This CDR3 region has 12 residues. The germline V gene has CDR1 SEHNR and CDR2 FQNEAQ (reference sequence). The CDR3 DNA reads TGTGCCAGCAGCCTCGACCAGTACGAGCAGTACTTC. It codes for CASSLDQYEQYF.

The gene calls are TRBV3-1 and TRBJ2-5; no firm D call. With 8 bases removed from V and 6 bases from J, the gap between germline ends came to 10 bases. Germline CDR1 LGHDT, CDR2 YNNKEL (reference sequence). This CDR3 has 11 amino acids. DNA for the CDR3: TGTGCCAGCCAGGCTGATAAGACCCAGTACTTC. Translated, it gives CASQADKTQYF.

The chain combines TRBV18 with TRBJ2-7, with D perhaps matching TRBD1 or TRBD2 (5 bases each). Germline V gene lookup returns CDR1 KGHSH and CDR2 LQKENI. V dropped 0 bases and J dropped 1 base, with 10 bases sitting between them. This CDR3 has 15 amino acids. CDR3 DNA sequence: TGTGCCAGCTCACCACCTCCGGGACGGTCCTACGAGCAGTACTTC. It yields the protein CASSPPPGRSYEQYF.

The chain carries TRBV7-7 and TRBJ2-3, with a weak D call TRBD2 (6 bases). Deletions cut 1 base from V and 0 bases from J, with 8 bases between. Germline V lookup: CDR1 SSHAT, CDR2 FNYEAQ (reference sequence). This CDR3 spans 15 amino acids. The CDR3 DNA sequence: TGTGCCAGCAGCTTAGGGCGGGAAAGCACAGATACGCAGTATTTT. Translation gives CASSLGRESTDTQYF.

This clonotype was recorded a few times. V gene TRBV4-2 combines with J gene TRBJ1-1; maybe TRBD1 (5 bases). This CDR3 region has 17 residues. CDR1 LGHNA and CDR2 YNFKEQ come from the germline V gene. The V end was cut by 1 base, the J end by 4 bases, with 19 bases between. In DNA, the CDR3 is TGTGCCAGCAGCCAAGTTACTAAACGGGGGGTTTCCACTGAAGCTTTCTTT. It yields the protein CASSQVTKRGVSTEAFF.

The chain uses TRBV20-1 and TRBJ2-7, with 9 bases that match TRBD2. The CDR3 runs 14 residues. Unmatched junction bases numbered 9, after V lost 6 bases and J lost 3 bases. The germline V gene encodes CDR1 DFQATT and CDR2 SNEGSKA (reference sequence). The CDR3 DNA is TGCAGTGCAAAAGTAGCGGGAGCCGTCTACGAGCAGTACTTC. Translating it yields CSAKVAGAVYEQYF.

The CDR3 nucleotides read TGTGCCAGCAGCTCCCGGGACAGGGTCGCAGATACGCAGTATTTT. Its protein is CASSSRDRVADTQYF. This sequence joins TRBV7-2 and TRBJ2-3; 9 nucleotides match TRBD1. The germline V gene encodes CDR1 SGHTA and CDR2 FQGNSA. This CDR3 comprises 15 residues. Trimming took 4 bases from V and 4 from J; bases not matched to a gene: 6.

This clonotype was counted a few times. The chain links TRBV20-1 to TRBJ2-1; D possibly matches TRBD1 or TRBD2 (6 bases each). The CDR3 is 14 amino acids. V dropped 6 bases and J dropped 6 bases, with 18 bases sitting between them. Germline V lookup: CDR1 DFQATT, CDR2 SNEGSKA (reference sequence). CDR3 residues: CSAPRGVSFNEQFF. As DNA, the CDR3 is TGCAGTGCCCCAAGGGGGGTTTCATTCAATGAGCAGTTCTTC.

The chain employs TRBV20-1 and TRBJ1-1; D possibly corresponds to TRBD1 (6 bases). Trimming pared 6 bases from V and 9 bases from J, leaving 20 bases between. Germline V gives CDR1 DFQATT, CDR2 SNEGSKA (reference sequence). The CDR3 spans 13 residues. The CDR3 DNA reads as TGCAGTGCCGCCGCGGGGGCGCCGCCAAAAGCTTTCTTT. Its translation is CSAAAGAPPKAFF.

CDR3 amino acids: CASSLQSGKRDEQFF. Written as DNA, the CDR3 is TGCGCCAGCAGCTTGCAAAGCGGGAAGCGGGATGAGCAGTTCTTC. The chain is built from TRBV5-1 and TRBJ2-1, with 7 bases fitting TRBD2. Unmatched junction bases numbered 9, after V lost 1 base and J lost 8 bases. Germline V CDR1 and CDR2: SGHRS, YFSETQ. CDR3 length equals 15 residues.